This T cell receptor (beta chain) was sequenced during a study of blood T cell repertoires in COVID-19. Study-wide background: Acute-phase and convalescent COVID-19 samples originated in the United States, Italy and Spain. PBMCs, B-cell-depleted T cells, or T cells were the source of the cDNA or gDNA that made up the material.

This CDR3 region has 16 residues. With 6 bases removed from V and 5 bases from J, the gap between germline ends came to 19 bases. The germline V gene has CDR1 SNHLY and CDR2 FYNNEI. Original analysis: Reference gene primer amplification in the assay estimated nucleated cell counts. Here immunoSEQ multiplex PCR was the method, and the copy in TCRdb shows in-frame clones only, minus some. Clonal size and the V and J genes are those of that table, whereas D and trimming came from the DNA. The sample yields about 170,000 clones, approximately 85% seen once. Sequenced: peripheral blood. The chain combines TRBV2 with TRBJ2-2; TRBD1 is a possible D gene (6 bases). The receptor's source is a man between 60 and 70 years old who had recovered from COVID-19. The CDR3 region is CASSAIPPRGTGELFF. DNA for the CDR3: TGTGCCAGCAGCGCTATCCCCCCCAGGGGAACCGGGGAGCTGTTTTTT.